This is a list of T cell receptor beta chains from one sample in a study of T-cell memory formation after mild COVID-19. MiXCR, run by TCRdb on the 5' RACE reads, gives a single entry per CDR3 protein. The sample consists of 450,000 to 650,000 distinct CDR3 sequences, less than 25% of them appearing once. Sequencing was carried out using PBMCs or a T cell subset sorted from them (not recorded which). These receptors all stem from an adult woman who had mild COVID-19 (a few samples of this study predate the infection). Cell type and time point are not known. The CDR3 runs from the conserved cysteine through the conserved F or W. Each record gives: V gene, clone size, J gene, D gene, CDR3 DNA, CDR3 protein. The D gene is left open where the match is weak. Size is omitted from some rows. Given values are once, few, many or a class for expanded clones.

TRBV12-3/TRBV12-4	few	TRBJ2-7	TRBD2	TGTGCCAGCAGTTCACCTGGGACTAGCGGGGTGTCGTCCTACTACGAGCAGTACTTC	CASSSPGTSGVSSYYEQYF
TRBV4-2	few	TRBJ2-4	.	TGTGCCAGCAGCCAAGATCGGGTTGGGGTAGGGTACTTC	CASSQDRVGVGYF
TRBV7-9	.	TRBJ2-7	.	TGTGCCAGCAGCTTATTTGCCGAAGCCTACGAGCAGTACTTC	CASSLFAEAYEQYF
TRBV7-9	few	TRBJ1-1	.	TGTGCCAGCAGGGTTCCTCAGGGTTCCCTGTTTGAAGCTTTCTTT	CASRVPQGSLFEAFF
TRBV7-7	.	TRBJ1-3	TRBD1	TGTGCCAGCAGTCCCTCGGTGGACAGGGGGCCTGGAAACACCATATATTTT	CASSPSVDRGPGNTIYF
TRBV15	.	TRBJ2-7	.	TGTGCCACCAGCAGAGTTCCAGAGACCTACGAGCAGTACTTC	CATSRVPETYEQYF
TRBV7-2	.	TRBJ2-3	.	TGTGCCAGCAGCTCCCGACCGGTAACAGATACGCAGTATTTT	CASSSRPVTDTQYF
TRBV12-3/TRBV12-4	few	TRBJ1-3	.	TGTGCCAGCAGCAAGGACACGGGGGGAAACACCATATATTTT	CASSKDTGGNTIYF
TRBV21-1	.	TRBJ2-4	.	TGTGCCAGCAGCGCTATACAGGACCACAGGGAAAACATTCAGTACTTC	CASSAIQDHRENIQYF
TRBV7-3	few	TRBJ2-3	TRBD2	TGTGCCAGCAGCCCCATACTAGCGGGAGGGGCAGATACGCAGTATTTT	CASSPILAGGADTQYF